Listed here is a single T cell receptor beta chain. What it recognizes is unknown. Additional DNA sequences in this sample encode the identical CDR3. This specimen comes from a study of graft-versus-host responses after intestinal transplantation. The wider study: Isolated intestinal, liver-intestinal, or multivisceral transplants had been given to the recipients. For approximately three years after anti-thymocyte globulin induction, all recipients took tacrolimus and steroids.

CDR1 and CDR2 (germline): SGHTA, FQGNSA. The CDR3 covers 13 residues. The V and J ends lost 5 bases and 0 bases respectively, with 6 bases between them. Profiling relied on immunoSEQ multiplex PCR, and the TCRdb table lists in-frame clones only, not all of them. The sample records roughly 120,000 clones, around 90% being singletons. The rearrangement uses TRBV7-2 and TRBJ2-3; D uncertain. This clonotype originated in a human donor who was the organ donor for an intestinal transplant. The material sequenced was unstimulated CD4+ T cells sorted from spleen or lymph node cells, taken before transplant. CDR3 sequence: CASSLVSTDTQYF. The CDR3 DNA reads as TGTGCCAGCAGCCTGGTAAGCACAGATACGCAGTATTTT.